Below, 18 T cell receptor beta chains from the same sample are listed, as sequenced in a study of blood T cells in healthy people across ages. Primers used in a second PCR of about 6 to 11 cycles were a sample-barcoded 5' primer and a J-beta primer mix. TCRdb itself ran the 5' RACE reads through MiXCR, one entry per CDR3 protein. The sample has over a million distinct CDR3 sequences, 40% to 45% seen once. The material sequenced was blood. Receptors originate from a woman in her late teens or twenties in good health.

The chain joins TRBV7-2 to TRBJ2-4; TRBD2 agrees at 11 bases. Near its end, the DNA agrees better with TRBJ2-7, so the J call may be wrong. CDR1 and CDR2 from the germline V gene are SGHTA and FQGNSA. CDR3 size: 17 residues. The CDR3 DNA is TGTGCCAGCAGCTTAGGGTCCTTACTAGCGGGAGCCTACGAGCAGTACTTC. Amino acids: CASSLGSLLAGAYEQYF.

This rearrangement joins TRBV7-9 to TRBJ2-5; TRBD1 might be the D (6 bases). Trimming shortened V by 5 bases and J by 5 bases, and 21 bases separated the two germline ends. The CDR3 is 16 residues long. Germline V gene sequence: CDR1 SEHNR, CDR2 FQNEAQ (reference sequence). The CDR3 region is CASSPSGAGIWETQYF. The CDR3 coding sequence is TGTGCCAGCAGCCCTTCAGGGGCAGGGATTTGGGAGACCCAGTACTTC.

The chain links TRBV7-8 to TRBJ1-6; possible D gene TRBD1, 5 bases. Germline CDR1 is SGHVS and CDR2 is FQNEAQ. The CDR3 is 16 residues long. Between the trimmed V and J ends, which lost 3 bases and 2 bases, there was a span of 11 bases. CDR3 coding DNA: TGTGCCAGCAGCTTGGCCAGGGTCCCCTATAATTCACCCCTCCACTTT. Translated, it gives CASSLARVPYNSPLHF.

The chain joins TRBV29-1 to TRBJ2-7; possible D gene TRBD2, 6 bases. Germline V gene data show CDR1 as SQVTM and CDR2 as ANQGSEA. The CDR3 loop spans 12 amino acids. The V gene lost 5 bases and the J gene lost 3 bases, with 11 bases spanning the gap. CDR3 residues: CSVLAGFYEQYF. The CDR3 DNA sequence: TGCAGCGTTCTTGCGGGATTCTACGAGCAGTACTTC.

The rearrangement joins TRBV12-3 or TRBV12-4 to TRBJ2-1; D may be TRBD2 (5 bases). CDR3 length: 15 amino acids. With 4 bases removed from V and 0 bases from J, the gap between germline ends came to 10 bases. CDR3 in DNA: TGTGCCAGCAGTTCTGGACTCTTCTCCTACAATGAGCAGTTCTTC. Residues: CASSSGLFSYNEQFF.

CDR3 DNA sequence: TGCAGTGCTAGAGATGACGACGGCTACACCTTC. Its protein is CSARDDDGYTF. V usage is TRBV20-1 and J usage is TRBJ1-2; D uncertain. The CDR3 sequence is 11 residues long. The V gene's germline CDR1 is DFQATT and CDR2 SNEGSKA (reference sequence). Trimming stripped 0 bases from V and 8 bases from J, with 7 bases between.

The chain combines TRBV7-2 with TRBJ1-5; 9 nucleotides align to TRBD1. CDR1 and CDR2 (germline): SGHTA, FQGNSA. Losses at the gene ends were 3 bases for V and 6 bases for J; bases not matched to a gene: 6. This CDR3 has 15 residues. The CDR3: CASSFGTGLAQPQHF. The CDR3 region has the DNA TGTGCCAGCAGCTTCGGGACAGGGCTAGCTCAGCCCCAGCATTTT.

This clonotype was seen many times. The chain is built from TRBV7-2 and TRBJ2-5, with D hard to call. This CDR3 comprises 12 residues. Germline CDR1 and CDR2: SGHTA and FQGNSA. Trimming removed 5 bases at V and 11 bases at J, with 15 bases between. As DNA, the CDR3 is TGTGCCAGCAGCCGGTTTGTTAATGAGCAGTACTTC. It yields the protein CASSRFVNEQYF.

CDR3 in DNA: TGTGCCAGCAGCCGCAGCCATCCAGGGGTTACTCCTAATGAAAAACTGTTTTTT. Translated: CASSRSHPGVTPNEKLFF. The V gene is TRBV7-9, the J gene TRBJ1-4; a weak D match, TRBD1 (6 bases). The CDR3 totals 18 residues. The germline CDR1 and CDR2 sequences are SEHNR and FQNEAQ (reference sequence). V gave up 5 bases and J gave up 3 bases, with 22 bases separating them.

This clonotype was seen once. The V call is TRBV7-8, the J call TRBJ1-4, with 7 positions matching TRBD1. Germline values: CDR1 SGHVS, CDR2 FQNEAQ. CDR3 length: 15 residues. Losses at the gene ends were 3 bases for V and 1 base for J; bases not matched to a gene: 2. DNA of the CDR3: TGTGCCAGCAGCTTCAGGGACAGAACTAATGAAAAACTGTTTTTT. This translates into CASSFRDRTNEKLFF.

This clonotype came up a few times. The gene calls are TRBV4-3 and TRBJ2-5, with TRBD2 identical over 7 bases. Per the germline V gene, CDR1 is LGHNA and CDR2 is YSLEER. The CDR3 runs to 15 residues. Losses at the gene ends were 3 bases for V and 5 bases for J; bases not matched to a gene: 9. This CDR3 reads CASSQGLSVVETQYF. Here the CDR3 DNA reads TGCGCCAGCAGCCAGGGACTATCTGTGGTGGAGACCCAGTACTTC.

This clonotype has more than one count but fewer than ten. The junction does not match germline at one end; this may be a read error. The rearrangement uses TRBV20-1 and TRBJ2-5, with 11 nucleotides matching TRBD2. Germline V gene lookup returns CDR1 DFQATT and CDR2 SNEGSKA (reference sequence). The CDR3 contains 13 residues. The CDR3 DNA sequence: TGCAGAGCTACTAGCGGGAGAGGGAATGAGCAGTACTTC. Protein sequence: CRATSGRGNEQYF.

The chain has TRBV3-1 and TRBJ2-3; 13 nucleotides line up with TRBD2. The CDR3 is 20 amino acids. V gave up 0 bases and J gave up 3 bases; unmatched junction bases: 12. CDR1 is LGHDT and CDR2 is YNNKEL in the germline V gene (reference sequence). CDR3 residues: CASSQDLLAGGPYSTDTQYF. The CDR3 bases are TGTGCCAGCAGCCAAGATTTACTAGCGGGAGGGCCCTACTCTACAGATACGCAGTATTTT.

This clonotype was seen only a few times. This chain links TRBV11-2 with TRBJ1-1, with D unresolved. There are 14 residues in the CDR3. V was cut by 1 base and J by 5 bases, with 11 bases left in between. Germline V gene lookup returns CDR1 SGHAT and CDR2 FQNNGV. The CDR3 protein is CASSLVIGLTEAFF. Here the CDR3 DNA reads TGTGCCAGCAGCTTAGTCATCGGGCTTACTGAAGCTTTCTTT.

The chain carries TRBV7-9 and TRBJ2-7; 8 bases match TRBD1. The CDR3 is 15 residues long. V gave up 2 bases and J gave up 1 base; unmatched junction bases: 4. CDR1 and CDR2 (germline): SEHNR, FQNEAQ (reference sequence). In DNA form, the CDR3 reads TGTGCCAGCAGCTTACAGGGGGCCTATTCCTACGAGCAGTACTTC. Translation: CASSLQGAYSYEQYF. The full variable domain, in which reference TRBV7-9 and TRBJ2-7 provide the parts outside the CDR3, is DTGVSQNPRHKITKRGQNVTFRCDPISEHNRLYWYRQTLGQGPEFLTYFQNEAQLEKSRLLSDRFSAERPKGSFSTLEIQRTEQGDSAMYLCASSLQGAYSYEQYFGPGTRLTVT.

This clonotype has a handful of counts. V gene TRBV7-9 combines with J gene TRBJ1-2; no clear D gene. The germline gives CDR1 SEHNR, CDR2 FQNEAQ (reference sequence). The CDR3 has 13 residues. Trimming left V 5 bases short and J 4 bases short, with 11 bases between. The CDR3 reads CASSLIIPYGYTF. The CDR3 coding sequence is TGTGCCAGCAGCCTCATAATACCCTATGGCTACACCTTC.

This clonotype turned up a few times. The rearrangement uses TRBV20-1 and TRBJ2-5; tentatively, D is TRBD1 or TRBD2 (5 bases each). V lost 6 bases, J lost 2 bases, and 19 bases lay in between. This CDR3 has 15 residues. The germline CDR1 and CDR2 sequences are DFQATT and SNEGSKA (reference sequence). This CDR3 reads CSAETDRGPQETQYF. The CDR3 DNA sequence: TGCAGTGCCGAGACAGATCGGGGACCGCAAGAGACCCAGTACTTC.

The CDR3 sequence: CASSVTDRDPRFHF. For the CDR3, the DNA is TGTGCCAGCAGTGTTACGGACAGGGATCCCCGGTTCCACTTT. The J gene is TRBJ1-6, the V gene TRBV28, with 8 positions matching TRBD1. The CDR3 is 14 residues long. Germline CDR1 and CDR2: MDHEN and SYDVKM. The V and J ends lost 5 bases and 17 bases, in that order; junction bases with no gene match: 14.